The clone carrying this TCR beta chain was seen a handful of times. Its antigen is still unknown. Libraries of TCR beta came from quantitative 5'-RACE with molecular barcodes. TCRdb processed the 5' RACE reads anew with MiXCR; each CDR3 protein has one entry. The repertoire includes about 450,000 distinct CDR3 sequences, approximately 26% of them detected once, and roughly 0.8% sits in the top ten. Trimming took off 0 bases at V and 4 bases at J, with 10 bases between the two ends. CDR3 length: 14 residues. Germline assignment: CDR1 SGHRS and CDR2 YFSETQ. This sample is drawn from a study of CD8 T cells in ankylosing spondylitis. Study-level findings and limits: Disease-linked clones reportedly showed significant enrichment in matched ankylosing spondylitis synovial fluid. Clones linked with disease were CD8+ and fairly uncommon in the peripheral blood. Reactive arthritis synovial fluid and blood previously showed some of these motif variants. Ankylosing spondylitis blood appeared to carry a characteristic TCR beta motif of several highly homologous variants.

The source is a male donor with ankylosing spondylitis. This rearrangement joins TRBV5-1 to TRBJ1-2; maybe TRBD1 (5 bases). The sample taken for sequencing was blood, either unsorted or a sorted T cell fraction (not recorded which). CDR3 loop: CASSLAEGSYGYTF. CDR3 nucleotide sequence: TGCGCCAGCAGCTTGGCGGAGGGGAGCTATGGCTACACCTTC.